This paragraph reports one T cell receptor (beta chain). Its recognized antigen is unknown. No base-level quality is on record; no much larger clone is a single base apart. Only healthy Caucasian donors were included. Three pairs of female monozygotic twins, all aged roughly 18 to 29 years, were included in the twin cohort. Positive isolation kits from Invitrogen were used to isolate the CD4+ and CD8+ T cell populations. Reading from cysteine to phenylalanine, the CDR3 counts 17 amino acids. Of all the DNA, just the CDR3 is kept, 51 bases in frame from base 1. The record originates from a study of identical twins (dated by TCRdb to the mid-2010s). Background on the whole study: To test whether fetal clonotypes persist, the study used deep sequencing on TCR alpha and beta repertoires from monozygotic twins, unrelated adults of various ages, and cord blood. Replicate twin experiments were performed at different times using different library preparation protocols to rule out contamination.

Study-level results and caveats: Invariant T cells such as MAIT and iNKT could partly confound zero-insertion analyses, although diverse VJ usage argued against such confounding for most clonotypes. Compared with coincidental sharing between unrelated individuals, out-of-frame TCR alpha sequences shared between twins showed an excess of sequences with low generation probability. The excess sharing between twins in beta out-of-frame sequences was weaker because fewer shared sequences reduced the signal-to-noise ratio. Because the same donors could not be followed over many years, conclusions were based on cross-sectional statistical analysis. Abundant cord blood beta clonotypes had fewer insertions, young adult naive repertoires showed a similar but weaker trend, and memory repertoires showed no such trend. Out-of-frame TCR alpha sharing in monozygotic twins was systematically underestimated by recombination models, whereas sharing between unrelated individuals was in agreement with the recombination models.

Libraries were constructed by 5' RACE. Sequencing was carried out with an Illumina HiSeq 2000. A universal primer binding site was introduced by template switching, and a unique molecular identifier was present in the final cDNA, enabling accurate counting of TCR cDNA molecules. Specific primers in the conserved constant-segment region were used to synthesize first-strand cDNA for the TCR alpha and beta chains. To control for contamination, every cDNA library carried two barcodes: a SMART-Mk sample barcode plus Illumina barcodes. TruSeq adapter sequences along with Illumina sample barcodes were introduced in two successive PCR steps. The TCR alpha and beta cDNA libraries were sequenced on the Illumina HiSeq platform using custom primers. The published analysis was carried out like this. Unique molecular identifiers were extracted from raw reads with MiGEC, and CDR3 positions were determined with MiXCR. For each individual, recombination models were inferred using an EM algorithm with the repgenHMM and IGoR tools. Shared clonotype analysis was performed with the tcR package in R, normalizing sharing by the product of cloneset sizes. To study raw recombination free of thymic and clonal selection effects, out-of-frame nonproductive sequences were analyzed. TCRdb trimmed public reads at Q25 via fastp, called clones via MiXCR and kept in-frame beta chains. Records with the same CDR3 protein are collapsed into one entry carrying the most frequent genes and DNA. TCRdb's processing, not the authors' own work, is the source of the V and J calls. This sample comprises roughly 230,000 distinct CDR3 sequences, about 8.5% of them detected only once. The ten biggest clones cover 3% of the sample.

These sequences were also reported in another study, on yellow fever vaccine responses in identical twins. That second publication adds: According to the authors, in identical twins the way T cells responded to vaccination appeared partly convergent and partly personalized. Focusing on identical twins, the study followed the T cell clones that responded to the vaccine, and did so with precision.

The sequence links TRBV21-1 to TRBJ2-5; TRBD1, the table's D call, lacks a check against the DNA. TRBV21-1 is designated a pseudogene. This receptor was obtained from a woman aged 18-29 years in good health. The sequencing sample was made of CD8+ T cells sorted from blood. The sequence in DNA is TGTGCCAGCAGCCCGGTGGGACACCCAACTTTACAAGAGACCCAGTACTTC. Its translation is CASSPVGHPTLQETQYF.